A selection of T cell receptor beta chains follows, all from one sample in a study of shared clonotypes between healthy human individuals. The repertoire was sequenced with immunoSEQ multiplex PCR; TCRdb's copy has only in-frame clones and lacks some. The sample shows fewer than 700,000 clones, around 95% of them seen only once. The sequencing sample was made of naive CD8+ T cells sorted from blood. The receptors shown here come from a woman in her 30s in good health. Each CDR3 is given with its conserved first and last residue.

V gene	J gene	CDR3 protein
TRBV10-3	TRBJ2-2	CAISGNGAEWNTGELFF
TRBV5-1	TRBJ2-2	CASRPDSTGELFF
TRBV28	TRBJ2-1	CASSLGTGQFF
TRBV9	TRBJ1-2	CASSSSSTYGYTF
TRBV7-9	TRBJ2-1	CASSINRGADTYNEQFF
TRBV2	TRBJ2-1	CASTPSGSSPNEQFF
TRBV7-9	TRBJ2-1	CASSSDFQYNEQFF
TRBV5-1	TRBJ2-5	CASSPLAPAQETQYF
TRBV27	TRBJ2-3	CASRGFTGEPDTQYF
TRBV5-6	TRBJ2-3	CASSLEASGETDTQYF
TRBV6-5	TRBJ2-7	CASSYGQVPYEQYF
TRBV7-8	TRBJ2-7	CASSLAQESSYEQYF
TRBV30	TRBJ2-7	CACLLGLPPSYEQYF
TRBV4-1	TRBJ2-7	CASSLSTISSYEQYF
TRBV6-1	TRBJ2-3	CASSELAGSTDTQYF
TRBV28	TRBJ2-1	CASTQGIAAYNEQFF
TRBV5-4	TRBJ2-7	CASSLGLGSYEQYF
TRBV11-2	TRBJ1-2	CASSLVSANYGYTF
TRBV7-2	TRBJ2-7	CASSLELAFYEQYF
TRBV19	TRBJ1-5	CASIPNGQFSNQPQHF
TRBV19	TRBJ1-5	CASTSGTVDNSNQPQHF
TRBV9	TRBJ2-7	CASSGDNTYEQYF
TRBV9	TRBJ2-3	CASSVEPSGADTQYF
TRBV29-1	TRBJ2-2	CSVEDSVQGAGELFF
TRBV29-1	TRBJ1-2	CSVIKQVGGGYTF
TRBV19	TRBJ2-2	CASTEREELAGELFF
TRBV5-1	TRBJ2-5	CASSSGTSGNQETQYF
TRBV11-1	TRBJ2-7	CASSPKDRVAYEQYF
TRBV10-3	TRBJ1-3	CAINRDSGNTIYF